The 20 T cell receptor beta chains listed next were all sequenced from one sample in a study of T cells after yellow fever vaccination. TCRdb called the 5' RACE reads again in MiXCR, with one record for every CDR3 protein. The data show about 340,000 distinct CDR3 sequences, about an eighth seen once. This specimen consisted of CD4+ T cells sorted from PBMCs, obtained 15 days after the yellow fever booster vaccination. The receptors were gathered from a man aged 18 to 30 who received the YFV17D yellow fever vaccine.

This clonotype has only a few counts. The rearrangement joins TRBV27 to TRBJ2-5; the D is unclear. Trimming removed 6 bases from V and 4 bases from J, with 15 bases in between. CDR3 length equals 14 residues. CDR1 and CDR2 from the germline V gene are MNHEY and SMNVEV (reference sequence). CDR3 loop: CASSTRSTRETQYF. CDR3 in DNA: TGTGCCAGCAGCACGAGGTCAACCCGAGAGACCCAGTACTTC.

The table lists this clonotype with a few counts. This chain joins TRBV6-6 and TRBJ2-5; 8 nucleotides line up with TRBD2. CDR3 size: 15 residues. CDR1 is MNHNY, CDR2 SVGAGI, per germline (reference sequence). The trim removed 9 bases at V and 6 bases at J, leaving 15 bases unmatched. The CDR3 here is CASTAGGAGPKTQYF. CDR3 sequence (DNA): TGTGCCAGTACCGCGGGGGGCGCGGGACCAAAGACCCAGTACTTC.

This clonotype was recorded a few times. The V call is TRBV9, the J call TRBJ1-4; D may be TRBD1 (5 bases). Per the germline V gene, CDR1 is SGDLS and CDR2 is YYNGEE. The CDR3 has 15 amino acids. V dropped 0 bases and J dropped 8 bases, with 14 bases sitting between them. The DNA for the CDR3 is TGTGCCAGCAGCGTAGGGGGCCAGAAGGGCGAAAAACTGTTTTTT. As protein: CASSVGGQKGEKLFF.

J is TRBJ2-4 and V is TRBV5-5; TRBD1 matches 12 bases. The ends lost 4 bases at V and 8 bases at J; junction bases unmatched: 13. The CDR3 length is 17 residues. The V gene's germline CDR1 is SGHKS and CDR2 YYEKEE (reference sequence). Here the CDR3 DNA reads TGTGCCAGCAGCCAGGGACAGGGGGCGGGATTGAGGGACATTCAGTACTTC. It yields the protein CASSQGQGAGLRDIQYF.

Ten or more counts support this clonotype. The J gene is TRBJ2-5, the V gene TRBV7-9, with D perhaps TRBD2 (6 bases). Germline lookup yields CDR1 SEHNR and CDR2 FQNEAQ (reference sequence). The CDR3 runs 13 residues. Trimming removed 4 bases from V and 5 bases from J, with 11 bases in between. The CDR3 sequence: CASSSGGVETQYF. In DNA, the CDR3 is TGTGCCAGCAGCTCAGGCGGGGTTGAGACCCAGTACTTC.

The table lists this clonotype with a few counts. The J gene is TRBJ1-5, the V gene TRBV10-2; D unresolved. The CDR3 runs to 14 residues. Germline CDR1 reads WSHSY; CDR2 reads SAAADI. V dropped 0 bases and J dropped 7 bases, with 10 bases sitting between them. CDR3 sequence (DNA): TGCGCCAGCAGTGAGTCGACCGCTAAGCAGCCCCAGCATTTT. Protein product: CASSESTAKQPQHF.

This clonotype was counted a few times. The chain couples TRBV6-4 to TRBJ1-4; perhaps TRBD1 as D (6 bases). The CDR3 extends over 14 amino acids. CDR1 and CDR2 from the germline V gene are MRHNA and SNTAGT. Trimming took 6 bases from V and 7 from J, leaving 15 bases between them. The CDR3 coding sequence is TGTGCCAGCAGCCCGACAGGTGGGGGTGAAAAACTGTTTTTT. This encodes CASSPTGGGEKLFF.

The V and J genes are TRBV25-1 and TRBJ2-2, with 9 bases aligning to TRBD2. V gave up 7 bases and J gave up 1 base; unmatched junction bases: 4. There are 15 residues in the CDR3. The V gene's germline CDR1 is MGHDK and CDR2 SYGVNS. CDR3 sequence: CASMVSGGNTGELFF. CDR3 DNA: TGTGCCAGCATGGTTAGCGGGGGGAACACCGGGGAGCTGTTTTTT.

The table lists this clonotype with a few counts. The chain is built from TRBV29-1 and TRBJ2-5, with 10 nucleotides matching TRBD1. J lost 5 bases, V lost 6 bases, and 6 bases had no gene match. The CDR3 runs 13 residues. The germline V gene has CDR1 SQVTM and CDR2 ANQGSEA. CDR3 DNA sequence: TGCAGCGTCCGACAGGGGGCTGGGGAGACCCAGTACTTC. This gives the protein CSVRQGAGETQYF.

This chain uses TRBV5-1 with TRBJ2-7, with D unresolved. The length of the CDR3 is 15 residues. The V and J ends lost 0 bases and 2 bases respectively, with 12 bases between them. Germline CDR1 is SGHRS and CDR2 is YFSETQ. This CDR3 reads CASSLAAHKAYEQYF. CDR3 coding DNA: TGCGCCAGCAGCTTGGCCGCCCATAAGGCCTACGAGCAGTACTTC.

V and J are TRBV27 and TRBJ1-4; possible D gene TRBD1, 5 bases. CDR1 MNHEY and CDR2 SMNVEV come from the germline V gene (reference sequence). Trimming cost V 5 bases and J 8 bases, with 18 bases left between them. The length of the CDR3 is 15 residues. The CDR3 sequence is CASSPPGLPTEKLFF. As DNA, the CDR3 is TGTGCCAGCAGTCCCCCGGGACTGCCCACCGAAAAACTGTTTTTT.

The CDR3 here is CSAREQENTEAFF. Here the CDR3 DNA reads TGCAGTGCTAGAGAGCAGGAGAACACTGAAGCTTTCTTT. This rearrangement joins TRBV20-1 to TRBJ1-1; D uncertain. CDR1 is DFQATT and CDR2 is SNEGSKA in the germline V gene (reference sequence). Trimming shortened V by 0 bases and J by 1 base, and 6 bases separated the two germline ends. This CDR3 has 13 residues.

There are many counts of this clonotype. The chain's CDR3 is CASSLGTSGNTIYF. For the CDR3, the DNA is TGTGCCAGCAGCCTGGGGACATCTGGAAACACCATATATTTT. The V gene is TRBV7-9, the J gene TRBJ1-3; D may be TRBD1 (6 bases). The V gene lost 5 bases and the J gene lost 1 base, with 9 bases spanning the gap. The CDR3 has 14 residues. Germline V gives CDR1 SEHNR, CDR2 FQNEAQ (reference sequence).

J is TRBJ1-1 and V is TRBV9; D not certain. The CDR3 is 14 residues long. Trimming stripped 0 bases from V and 1 base from J, with 7 bases between. In germline, CDR1 is SGDLS, CDR2 YYNGEE. The CDR3 region is CASSVDGRNTEAFF. CDR3 coding DNA: TGTGCCAGCAGCGTAGACGGGAGGAACACTGAAGCTTTCTTT.

This clonotype showed up just a few times. The chain couples TRBV28 to TRBJ2-1; TRBD2 might be the D (6 bases). Per germline, CDR1 MDHEN and CDR2 SYDVKM. V was trimmed by 7 bases and J by 4 bases, leaving 17 bases between them. This CDR3 region has 15 residues. For the CDR3, the DNA is TGTGCCAGCACCCAGGGAGGCGACCCGTACAATGAGCAGTTCTTC. It is translated as CASTQGGDPYNEQFF.

This clonotype has a count of ten or more. The chain employs TRBV18 and TRBJ2-5; D not resolved. The CDR3 runs to 13 residues. With 2 bases removed from V and 3 bases from J, the gap between germline ends came to 7 bases. Germline V gene data show CDR1 as KGHSH and CDR2 as LQKENI. The CDR3 reads CASSPYSKETQYF. As DNA, the CDR3 is TGTGCCAGCTCACCATATTCGAAAGAGACCCAGTACTTC. Filled out from reference TRBV18 and TRBJ2-5, the complete variable domain reads NAGVMQNPRHLVRRRGQEARLRCSPMKGHSHVYWYRQLPEEGLKFMVYLQKENIIDESGMPKERFSAEFPKEGPSILRIQQVVRGDSAAYFCASSPYSKETQYFGPGTRLLVL.

This clonotype was counted many times. V gene TRBV7-2 combines with J gene TRBJ1-5; weak D call: TRBD1 (5 bases). The V gene's germline CDR1 is SGHTA and CDR2 FQGNSA. This CDR3 spans 15 amino acids. Trimming left V 2 bases short and J 3 bases short, with 11 bases between. The CDR3, as DNA: TGTGCCAGCAGCTTACCCGGACATAACAATCAGCCCCAGCATTTT. Residues: CASSLPGHNNQPQHF.

This clonotype appeared once. The V gene is TRBV20-1, the J gene TRBJ2-2, with TRBD1 identical over 9 bases. Germline CDR1 is DFQATT and CDR2 is SNEGSKA (reference sequence). The CDR3 totals 15 residues. V lost 4 bases to trimming and J lost 5 bases; unmatched junction nucleotides: 8. CDR3 region: CSATRDRVRTGELFF. The CDR3 DNA reads TGCAGTGCTACCAGGGACAGGGTCCGAACCGGGGAGCTGTTTTTT.

Only a few counts were recorded for this clonotype. J is TRBJ2-1 and V is TRBV15, with D perhaps matching TRBD2 (5 bases). Per the germline V gene, CDR1 is LNHNV and CDR2 is YYDKDF (reference sequence). The CDR3 length is 16 residues. V lost 0 bases and J 0 bases, leaving 9 bases between the germline ends. The chain's CDR3 is CATSREPGYSYNEQFF. In nucleotides, the CDR3 is TGTGCCACCAGCAGAGAGCCGGGGTACTCCTACAATGAGCAGTTCTTC.

J is TRBJ2-3 and V is TRBV20-1; possibly TRBD2 for D (6 bases). V was shortened by 2 bases and J by 1 base, with 7 bases between the two germline ends. The length of the CDR3 is 13 residues. Germline assignment: CDR1 DFQATT and CDR2 SNEGSKA (reference sequence). The CDR3 DNA follows: TGCAGTGCTAGAAGGGAGGGCACAGATACGCAGTATTTT. Its translation: CSARREGTDTQYF.